This paragraph covers one TCR beta chain sequence. The data were taken from a study of cytomegalovirus exposure and HLA in healthy donors. The junction had 8 bases not matched to a gene; V was cut back by 4 bases and J by 2 bases. Germline assignment: CDR1 KGHSH and CDR2 LQKENI. The CDR3 is made up of 16 amino acids. Both 60 Vbeta primers and 13 Jbeta primers went into the PCR. Sequenced by immunoSEQ multiplex PCR; TCRdb stores in-frame clones only, minus some. The sample includes 150,000 to 200,000 clones, 75% of them seen just once. As for the donors, each was a healthy bone marrow donor. Donors were ostensibly healthy at sampling, although undocumented immune exposures were probable.

Material for sequencing was PBMCs. The sequence was collected from a woman in her forties in good health and CMV-seropositive. V gene TRBV18 combines with J gene TRBJ1-3, with 7 bases aligning to TRBD1. The CDR3 coding sequence is TGTGCCAGCTCACGTTCCGGACAGGAGGCTGGAAACACCATATATTTT. Translation gives CASSRSGQEAGNTIYF.